The TCR beta chain described here comes from a study of blood T cell repertoires in COVID-19. Participant-reported clinical history was the basis for cohort assignment. A COVID-19 case had been met by exposed participants during the 2 weeks before study entry. Trimming took 6 bases from V and 0 from J, leaving 5 bases between them. CDR3 length: 13 amino acids. The germline V gene encodes CDR1 KGHSH and CDR2 LQKENI. Source study methods: The assay estimated nucleated cells by amplifying reference gene primers. Repertoires were generated with immunoSEQ multiplex PCR, while TCRdb's copy carries only in-frame clones and drops some. Clone size and the V and J calls come from that table; the DNA yielded D and trimming. The data show hundreds of thousands of clones, 80% to 85% seen once.

The rearrangement uses TRBV18 and TRBJ2-2; unclear D gene. The sequencing input was PBMCs or T cells enriched from blood (not recorded which). The receptor's source is a man between 40 and 49 years old who had been exposed to COVID-19. The DNA of the CDR3 is TGTGCCAGCTCCCAGGCGAACACCGGGGAGCTGTTTTTT. Translation: CASSQANTGELFF.